These 31 T cell receptor beta chains came from one sample sequenced in a study of tumor-infiltrating lymphocytes in primary liver carcinoma (dated 2017 in TCRdb). Sequencing instrument: Illumina HiSeq 2500. Starting from around 520 ng total RNA, TCRbeta-specific cDNA was produced by reverse transcription with a constant-region primer and ProtoScript II reverse transcriptase. The TCRbeta libraries were prepared through three rounds of nested multiplex PCR following a slightly modified ARM-PCR procedure. The first two PCR rounds used multiplex TRBV1-TRBV30 forward primers with a Cbeta reverse primer, each for about 10 cycles. TCRdb reran the public reads through fastp at Q25 and MiXCR, keeping productive beta chains. Rows with one shared CDR3 protein collapse into an entry with the most common genes and DNA. Across this sample there are fewer than 250,000 distinct CDR3 sequences, with about 85% seen only once. Around a sixth of the sample belongs to the ten largest clones.

Without any cell sorting, total RNA and DNA were extracted together from about 19-30 mg of bulk tissue using the AllPrep DNA/RNA mini kit. The sequencing input was tumor tissue from primary liver carcinoma. These receptors were taken from a man in his forties or fifties with primary liver carcinoma and hepatitis B virus infection.

About this clonotype itself: This may come from a read error, since a much larger clone is one base off. J is TRBJ2-4 and V is TRBV28, with D possibly matching TRBD2 (5 bases). Trimming stripped 2 bases from V and 6 bases from J, with 5 bases between. CDR1 is MDHEN and CDR2 is SYDVKM in the germline V gene. This CDR3 has 12 residues. CDR3 residues: CASSLTRNIQYF. CDR3 sequence (DNA): TGTGCCAGCAGTTTAACTAGAAACATTCAGTACTTC.

In this sample, this clonotype turned up once. A junction end diverges from the germline sequence, so it may reflect a read error. J is TRBJ1-2 and V is TRBV28; no definite D call. Germline CDR1 reads MDHEN; CDR2 reads SYDVKM. The CDR3 length is 14 residues. The CDR3 DNA is TGTGCCAACAGTCTTTACGACGCCCCCTATGGCTACACCTTC. Residues: CANSLYDAPYGYTF.

Remarks on this clonotype: This likely comes from a read error, as the CDR3 has no conserved phenylalanine or tryptophan at its end. The chain recombines TRBV11-2 with TRBJ2-5; a possible D gene is TRBD2 (5 bases). Trimming pared 4 bases from V and 7 bases from J, leaving 16 bases between. The germline CDR1 and CDR2 sequences are SGHAT and FQNNGV. The CDR3 is 14 residues long. CDR3: CASSSDRGSRTQYL. The DNA for the CDR3 is TGTGCCAGCAGCTCAGATAGAGGGAGTAGGACCCAGTACTTA.

A note on this clonotype: The junction shows a germline mismatch at one end, possibly a read error. This chain uses TRBV4-3 with TRBJ2-1; no definite D call. The germline V gene encodes CDR1 LGHNA and CDR2 YSLEER. The CDR3 sequence is 14 residues long. CDR3 sequence: CASSQDASYDEQIF. The CDR3 DNA sequence: TGCGCCAGCAGCCAAGATGCGTCCTACGATGAGCAGATCTTC.

About this clonotype itself: This CDR3 is missing its conserved last phenylalanine or tryptophan, likely due to a read error. The chain combines TRBV28 with TRBJ1-2, with 9 bases lining up with TRBD1. Germline CDR1 MDHEN, CDR2 SYDVKM. The CDR3 covers 17 residues. In DNA, the CDR3 is TGTGCCAGCAGTTTCGCCGGGACAGGGATTCTCTACTATGGATACACCTTA. It translates to CASSFAGTGILYYGYTL.

This clonotype was detected ten times or more. This chain joins TRBV6-1 and TRBJ2-7, with D perhaps given as TRBD1 or TRBD2 (6 bases each). Trimming took off 4 bases at V and 5 bases at J, with 12 bases between the two ends. The CDR3 is 13 residues long. Germline assignment: CDR1 MNHNS and CDR2 SASEGT. This chain's CDR3 is CASSVRGANEQYF. CDR3 coding DNA: TGTGCCAGCAGTGTGAGGGGGGCCAACGAGCAGTACTTC.

The chain recombines TRBV11-2 with TRBJ2-7; D possibly corresponds to TRBD1 (5 bases). The CDR3 sequence is 11 residues long. The V and J ends lost 9 bases and 13 bases respectively, with 19 bases between them. Germline V gene lookup returns CDR1 SGHAT and CDR2 FQNNGV. CDR3 amino acids: CASTKGVEEYF. DNA for the CDR3: TGTGCCAGTACAAAAGGGGTTGAGGAATACTTC. Using reference TRBV11-2 and TRBJ2-7 for the parts outside the CDR3, the full variable domain is EAGVAQSPRYKIIEKRQSVAFWCNPISGHATLYWYQQILGQGPKLLIQFQNNGVVDDSQLPKDRFSAERLKGVDSTLKIQPAKLEDSAVYLCASTKGVEEYFGPGTRLTVT.

The V gene is TRBV30, the J gene TRBJ2-4; 9 nucleotides line up with TRBD1. This CDR3 comprises 14 residues. J was trimmed by 9 bases and V by 2 bases; bases with no gene match: 8. CDR1 and CDR2 from the germline V gene are GTSNPN and SVGIG (reference sequence). The CDR3 DNA follows: TGTGCCTGGAGTATACCCGGGACAGGGACCATTCAGTACTTC. This encodes CAWSIPGTGTIQYF.

The chain uses TRBV10-3 and TRBJ2-1, with 8 bases matching TRBD2. Germline trimming cut 6 bases from V and 6 bases from J; bases unmatched to any gene: 13. Germline V gene lookup returns CDR1 ENHRY and CDR2 SYGVKD. The CDR3 extends over 16 amino acids. CDR3 region: CAISPGLVGGANEQFF. For the CDR3, the DNA is TGTGCCATCAGCCCGGGACTAGTGGGAGGGGCCAATGAGCAGTTCTTC.

Notes on this clonotype: Relative to the germline gene, one junction end is altered; a read error may explain this. This chain links TRBV14 with TRBJ2-1; 8 bases align to TRBD2. Looked up from germline, CDR1 is SGHDN and CDR2 is FVKESK. The CDR3 is 16 amino acids. The CDR3 loop is CVISAVAGWVNNEQIF. The CDR3 bases are TGTGTCATCAGTGCCGTAGCGGGATGGGTAAACAATGAGCAGATCTTC.

The chain employs TRBV6-6 and TRBJ2-7; tentatively, D is TRBD1 (6 bases). The CDR3 spans 17 residues. V lost 4 bases and J lost 9, with 28 bases in between. Germline V gene data show CDR1 as MNHNY and CDR2 as SVGAGI (reference sequence). This chain's CDR3 is CASSSSSNQGSRDGQYF. The CDR3 DNA sequence: TGTGCCAGCAGTTCCTCGTCGAACCAGGGGTCTAGGGACGGGCAGTACTTC.

This clonotype was detected a few times. This clone may be a read error of a much larger clone one base away. The chain has TRBV30 and TRBJ1-2, with no clear D. The CDR3 is 12 residues long. From germline, CDR1 is GTSNPN and CDR2 SVGIG (reference sequence). The CDR3 nucleotides are TGTGCCCGGAGTGGTCAGATCTATGGCTACACCTTC. Translated, it gives CARSGQIYGYTF.

To note about this clonotype: Relative to the germline gene, one junction end is altered; a read error may explain this. This sequence joins TRBV24-1 and TRBJ2-1; a weak D match, TRBD2 (6 bases). Germline-derived CDR1 and CDR2 are KGHDR and SFDVKD. There are 11 residues in the CDR3. The CDR3 region is CATGRDVEQLF. The CDR3, as DNA: TGTGCCACGGGGCGGGATGTTGAGCAGTTATTC.

On this clonotype: The CDR3 ends on some other residue instead of the conserved phenylalanine or tryptophan, so this is likely a read error. This chain uses TRBV7-9 with TRBJ2-3; tentative D call: TRBD2 (6 bases). The CDR3 is made up of 15 amino acids. Germline V gene sequence: CDR1 SEHNR, CDR2 FQNEAQ (reference sequence). CDR3 in amino acids: CPSSFGTRSTDTQYL. CDR3 DNA: TGTCCCAGCAGTTTCGGGACTCGCAGCACAGATACGCAGTATTTA.

About this clonotype: Compared with germline, one end of the junction differs, possibly owing to a read error. The chain carries TRBV28 and TRBJ2-7, with 7 bases that match TRBD1. Germline V gene data show CDR1 as MDHEN and CDR2 as SYDVKM. The CDR3 is 13 amino acids. CDR3 sequence (DNA): TGTGTCAGCAGTTCAATACAGGGGTGGGAGCAGTACTTC. This translates into CVSSSIQGWEQYF.

This clonotype was seen just once. The conserved phenylalanine or tryptophan is not found at the CDR3 terminus, so this likely reflects a read error. V is TRBV11-2 and J is TRBJ2-6; D is possibly TRBD2 (5 bases). Germline assignment: CDR1 SGHAT and CDR2 FQNNGV. The CDR3 length is 15 residues. This chain's CDR3 is CATQRTRSGANVLTS. In DNA form, the CDR3 reads TGTGCTACCCAGCGGACGCGCTCTGGGGCCAACGTCCTGACTTCC.

In regard to this clonotype: The junction departs from the called germline gene at one end, perhaps through a read error. V and J are TRBV11-2 and TRBJ2-1; D unresolved. CDR1 is SGHAT and CDR2 is FQNNGV in the germline V gene. The CDR3 is made up of 13 amino acids. The CDR3 DNA follows: TGTGACAACAGCTCAGAATTATACAATGAGCAGATCTTC. It translates to CDNSSELYNEQIF. Using reference TRBV11-2 and TRBJ2-1 for the parts outside the CDR3, the full variable domain is EAGVAQSPRYKIIEKRQSVAFWCNPISGHATLYWYQQILGQGPKLLIQFQNNGVVDDSQLPKDRFSAERLKGVDSTLKIQPAKLEDSAVYLCDNSSELYNEQIFGPGTRLTVL.

This clonotype occurred many times. V is TRBV10-2 and J is TRBJ1-2; D is possibly TRBD1 (6 bases). Germline-derived CDR1 and CDR2 are WSHSY and SAAADI. The CDR3 runs 14 residues. Trimming pared 4 bases from V and 2 bases from J, leaving 11 bases between. Written as DNA, the CDR3 is TGCGCCAGCAGTGGGCAGGGGATGAACTATGGCTACACCTTC. This encodes CASSGQGMNYGYTF.

The J gene is TRBJ2-6, the V gene TRBV7-8; the D is unclear. Germline V CDR1 and CDR2: SGHVS, FQNEAQ. The CDR3 extends over 17 amino acids. V lost 7 bases and J 1 base, leaving 17 bases between the germline ends. The DNA of the CDR3 is TGTGCCAGCAACTCTACGGTAACGCGTTCTGGGGCCAACGTCCTGACTTTC. Its protein is CASNSTVTRSGANVLTF.

The chain links TRBV4-2 to TRBJ1-1; tentatively, D is TRBD1 (6 bases). Germline loops: CDR1 LGHNA, CDR2 YNFKEQ. The V gene lost 9 bases and the J gene lost 7 bases, with 27 bases spanning the gap. This CDR3 comprises 16 residues. CDR3 sequence reads: CASNIFAQDGDIEAFF. DNA of the CDR3: TGTGCCAGTAACATATTTGCCCAAGACGGGGACATTGAAGCTTTCTTT.

In regard to this clonotype: A much more abundant neighbour one base away suggests this may be a read error. The V and J genes are TRBV24-1 and TRBJ2-3; D call uncertain. The CDR3 has 16 amino acids. Germline CDR1 and CDR2: KGHDR and SFDVKD. The CDR3 loop is CVTSARPPERTDTQYF. CDR3 nucleotides: TGTGTCACCAGTGCCCGACCCCCAGAGCGCACAGATACGCAGTATTTT.

This chain joins TRBV29-1 and TRBJ1-1, with no clear D. Germline values: CDR1 SQVTM, CDR2 ANQGSEA. With 4 bases removed from V and 0 bases from J, the gap between germline ends came to 15 bases. This CDR3 region has 15 residues. The CDR3 reads CSVGRAWGMNTEAFF. The CDR3 nucleotides are TGCAGCGTTGGTAGGGCGTGGGGAATGAACACTGAAGCTTTCTTT.

Ten or more counts support this clonotype. One base away lies a much larger clone, so this may be a sequencing read error. The V call is TRBV4-2, the J call TRBJ2-1; D is perhaps TRBD2 (6 bases). CDR3 length equals 17 residues. Germline V CDR1 and CDR2: LGHNA, YNFKEQ. The CDR3: CTSSQDGGKALDNEQFF. CDR3 bases: TGTACCAGCAGCCAAGATGGAGGGAAGGCTCTCGACAATGAGCAGTTCTTC.

Regarding this clonotype: An end of the junction differs from the germline gene, which may be a read error. The chain has TRBV29-1 and TRBJ2-2; TRBD1 or TRBD2 may be the D gene (6 bases each). Germline assignment: CDR1 SQVTM and CDR2 ANQGSEA. This CDR3 has 15 amino acids. CDR3 bases: TGCATCGTGGGGGCGGGGCTAGGTTACACCGGGGAGTTGTTTTTT. As protein: CIVGAGLGYTGELFF.

About this clonotype itself: A junction end diverges from the germline sequence, so it may reflect a read error. The chain combines TRBV5-1 with TRBJ2-7; 7 positions agree with TRBD1. The CDR3 has 14 amino acids. The germline V gene encodes CDR1 SGHRS and CDR2 YFSETQ. CDR3: CASRFYRGLGEQYF. The CDR3 DNA reads as TGCGCCAGCAGATTCTACAGGGGCTTGGGGGAGCAGTACTTT.

With respect to this clonotype: This clone may be a read error of a much larger clone one base away. J is TRBJ2-7 and V is TRBV24-1, with a possible D match to TRBD2 (5 bases). This CDR3 region has 11 residues. Per germline, CDR1 KGHDR and CDR2 SFDVKD. The CDR3 nucleotides are TGTACCACCAGTGACGGGGTAATGCAGTACTTC. Translated, it gives CTTSDGVMQYF.

CDR3 sequence: CASIPSWGSQETQYF. CDR3 DNA: TGTGCCAGTATCCCATCTTGGGGGAGTCAAGAGACCCAGTACTTC. The V and J genes are TRBV6-1 and TRBJ2-5, with D perhaps matching TRBD1 or TRBD2 (5 bases each). The germline V and J ends were trimmed by 9 bases and 2 bases, with 19 bases remaining between them. Germline CDR1 reads MNHNS; CDR2 reads SASEGT. This CDR3 is 15 amino acids long.

The V and J genes are TRBV20-1 and TRBJ2-7, with D tentatively TRBD2 (6 bases). The CDR3 has 14 amino acids. CDR1 and CDR2 (germline): DFQATT, SNEGSKA (reference sequence). Trimming left V 7 bases short and J 6 bases short, with 22 bases between. CDR3 sequence (DNA): TGCAGTGAAGAACCCGGGACTGGGCCCCCCGAGCAGTACTTC. The encoded protein is CSEEPGTGPPEQYF.

Concerning this clonotype itself: One end of the junction does not line up with germline, which may come from a read error. The gene calls are TRBV6-5 and TRBJ2-3, with TRBD2 identical over 12 bases. Germline V gene lookup returns CDR1 MNHEY and CDR2 SVGAGI. The length of the CDR3 is 15 residues. CDR3 in DNA: TGTGTCAGCAATCCAGGACTAGCGGGAACAGATGCGCAGTATTTT. Its translation is CVSNPGLAGTDAQYF.

The rearrangement uses TRBV29-1 and TRBJ2-7; D unclear. The CDR3 consists of 12 residues. CDR1 is SQVTM, CDR2 ANQGSEA, per germline. V gave up 3 bases and J gave up 3 bases, with 9 bases separating them. The DNA for the CDR3 is TGCAGCGTTGAGTCCTCAGACTACGAGCAGTACTTC. This codes for CSVESSDYEQYF.

Notes on this clonotype: The junction departs from the called germline gene at one end, perhaps through a read error. This chain connects TRBV29-1 to TRBJ2-1, with D possibly matching TRBD1 (6 bases). This CDR3 is 15 amino acids long. Germline CDR1 and CDR2: SQVTM and ANQGSEA. CDR3 in DNA: TGCAACTCCACTGGGACACAGGGCTCCTACAATGAGCAGTTTTTC. This gives the protein CNSTGTQGSYNEQFF.